What follows is one T cell receptor beta chain and its context. Using its own MiXCR run on the reads, TCRdb lists one record per CDR3 protein. The data hold about 300,000 distinct CDR3 sequences, with roughly 26% observed a single time. This sample is drawn from a study of T cell repertoires in cytomegalovirus infection. Germline assignment: CDR1 SQVTM and CDR2 ANQGSEA. This CDR3 region has 14 residues. V gave up 5 bases and J gave up 3 bases; unmatched junction bases: 7. The chain couples TRBV29-1 to TRBJ2-3; 8 nucleotides align to TRBD1. The sequence was obtained from a human donor in good health (CMV status not recorded). Some clones in this sample may be carry-over from other donors' samples. Material for sequencing was PBMCs. The CDR3 coding sequence is TGCAGCGTTCGGACAGGGTCGGTGACAGATACGCAGTATTTT. This gives the protein CSVRTGSVTDTQYF.